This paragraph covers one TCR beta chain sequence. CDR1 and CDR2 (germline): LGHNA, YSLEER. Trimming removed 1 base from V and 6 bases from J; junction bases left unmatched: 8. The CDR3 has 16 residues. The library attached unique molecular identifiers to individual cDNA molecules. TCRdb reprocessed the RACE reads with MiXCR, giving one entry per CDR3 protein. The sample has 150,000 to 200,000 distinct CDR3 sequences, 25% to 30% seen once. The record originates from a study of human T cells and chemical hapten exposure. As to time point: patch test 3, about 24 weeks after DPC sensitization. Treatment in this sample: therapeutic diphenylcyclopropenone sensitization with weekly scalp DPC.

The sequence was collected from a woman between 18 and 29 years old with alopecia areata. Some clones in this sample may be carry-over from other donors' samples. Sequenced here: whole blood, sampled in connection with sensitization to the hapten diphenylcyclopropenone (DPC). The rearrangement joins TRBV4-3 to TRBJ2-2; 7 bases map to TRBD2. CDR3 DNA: TGCGCCAGCAGCCAAGCATCCGGACTAGGATCCGGGGAGCTGTTTTTT. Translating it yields CASSQASGLGSGELFF.